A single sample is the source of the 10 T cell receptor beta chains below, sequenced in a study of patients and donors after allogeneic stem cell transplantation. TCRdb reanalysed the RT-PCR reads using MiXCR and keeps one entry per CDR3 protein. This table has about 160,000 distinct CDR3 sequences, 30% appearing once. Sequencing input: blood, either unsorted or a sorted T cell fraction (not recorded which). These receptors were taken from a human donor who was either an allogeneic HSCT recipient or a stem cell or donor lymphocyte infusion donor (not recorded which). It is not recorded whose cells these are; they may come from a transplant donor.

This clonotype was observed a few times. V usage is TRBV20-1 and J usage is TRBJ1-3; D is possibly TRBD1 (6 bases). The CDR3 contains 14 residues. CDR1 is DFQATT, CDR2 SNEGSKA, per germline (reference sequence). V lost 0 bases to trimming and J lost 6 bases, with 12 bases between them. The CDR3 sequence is CSAREVRGTNTIYF. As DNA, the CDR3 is TGCAGTGCTAGAGAAGTCAGGGGAACAAACACCATATATTTT.

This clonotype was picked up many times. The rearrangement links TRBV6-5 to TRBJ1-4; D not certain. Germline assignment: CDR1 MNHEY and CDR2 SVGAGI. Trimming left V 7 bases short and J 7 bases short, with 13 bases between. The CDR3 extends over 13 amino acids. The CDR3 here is CASTPGGFEKLFF. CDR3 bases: TGTGCCAGCACCCCCGGAGGGTTTGAAAAACTGTTTTTT.

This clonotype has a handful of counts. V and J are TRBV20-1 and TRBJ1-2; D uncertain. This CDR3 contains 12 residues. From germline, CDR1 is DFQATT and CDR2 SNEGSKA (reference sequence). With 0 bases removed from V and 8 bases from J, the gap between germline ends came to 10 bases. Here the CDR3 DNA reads TGCAGTGCTAGAGACCCACGCGGGGGCTACACCTTC. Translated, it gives CSARDPRGGYTF.

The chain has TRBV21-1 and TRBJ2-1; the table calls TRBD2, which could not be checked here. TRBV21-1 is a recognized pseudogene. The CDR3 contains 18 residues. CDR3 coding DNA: TGTGCCAGCAGCAAAAGGTCCTGGACTAGCGGGAGGAACAATGAGCAGTTCTTC. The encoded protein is CASSKRSWTSGRNNEQFF.

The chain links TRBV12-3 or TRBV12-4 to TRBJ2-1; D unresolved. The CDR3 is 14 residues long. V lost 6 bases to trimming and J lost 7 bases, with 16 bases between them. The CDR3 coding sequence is TGTGCCAGCAGATCCTTAGAGGTCGATAATGAGCAGTTCTTC. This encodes CASRSLEVDNEQFF.

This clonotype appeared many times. In DNA form, the CDR3 reads TGCGCCAGCAGCTTCGAGTATTATGAGCAGTTCTTC. Translation gives CASSFEYYEQFF. This chain links TRBV5-1 with TRBJ2-1; no clear D. Germline assignment: CDR1 SGHRS and CDR2 YFSETQ. Trimming removed 2 bases at V and 8 bases at J, with 8 bases between. This CDR3 comprises 12 residues.

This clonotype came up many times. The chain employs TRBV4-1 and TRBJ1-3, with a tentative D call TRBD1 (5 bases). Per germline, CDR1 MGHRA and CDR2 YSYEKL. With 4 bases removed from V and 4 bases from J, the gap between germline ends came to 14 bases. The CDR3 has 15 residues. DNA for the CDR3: TGCGCCAGCAGCCCAACCGGGACCGTCGGAAACACCATATATTTT. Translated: CASSPTGTVGNTIYF.

The CDR3 sequence is CASSAGQNTEAFF. The CDR3, as DNA: TGTGCCAGCTCGGCGGGGCAGAACACTGAAGCTTTCTTT. The chain recombines TRBV18 with TRBJ1-1; TRBD1 is a possible D gene (5 bases). V was trimmed by 6 bases and J by 1 base, leaving 9 bases between them. Germline V gene data show CDR1 as KGHSH and CDR2 as LQKENI. The length of the CDR3 is 13 residues.

Here the CDR3 DNA reads TGTGCCAGCCACGATCGGAGTCGGAACGAGCAGTACTTC. It translates to CASHDRSRNEQYF. This sequence joins TRBV13 and TRBJ2-7, with no clear D. V shed 8 bases and J shed 5 bases, with 16 bases lying between them. From germline, CDR1 is PRHDT and CDR2 FYEKMQ (reference sequence). This CDR3 contains 13 residues.

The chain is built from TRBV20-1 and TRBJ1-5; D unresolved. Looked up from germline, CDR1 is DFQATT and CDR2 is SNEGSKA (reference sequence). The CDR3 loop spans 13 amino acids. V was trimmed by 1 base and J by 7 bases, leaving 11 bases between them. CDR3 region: CSARAGGRQPQHF. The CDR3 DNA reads TGCAGTGCTAGAGCAGGAGGGAGACAGCCCCAGCATTTT.